This T cell receptor (beta chain) derives from a study of blood T cell repertoires in COVID-19. As originally analysed: Quantification of nucleated cells was approximated via reference gene primer amplification. Here immunoSEQ multiplex PCR was the method, and the copy in TCRdb shows in-frame clones only, minus some. For V, J and clone size, that table is used; D and trimming come from the DNA. This sample yields 150,000 to 190,000 clones, of which around 87% are seen a single time; around 16% belongs to the top ten. There are 15 residues in the CDR3. V gave up 1 base and J gave up 5 bases, with 12 bases separating them. Germline CDR1 MDHEN, CDR2 SYDVKM.

The chain couples TRBV28 to TRBJ1-5; weak D call: TRBD1 (6 bases). The sequence was collected from a woman aged 40 to 50 with acute or convalescent COVID-19. The sequenced material came from peripheral blood. The CDR3 DNA sequence: TGTGCCAGCAGTTTATATAGGGGGTGGGATCAGCCCCAGCATTTT. Its translation: CASSLYRGWDQPQHF.